This T cell receptor beta chain was obtained from a study of cytomegalovirus exposure and HLA in healthy donors (dated by TCRdb to about 2017). Study-wide context: In an earlier analysis of around 540 of the donors, around 290 Gb of sequence data and 95 million to 130 million unique TCR beta sequences from 150 million to 200 million T cells were reported. An early release that covered about 600 HLA-typed donors contained around 330 gigabases of sequencing data and tens of millions of unique TCR sequences. Of the roughly 390 genotyped donors, 65% to 90% were placed in the genetic ancestry cluster associated with self-reported Caucasian donors. The aim of the study was to test whether cataloging public T cell receptors could identify signatures of past pathogen exposure. The study used immunosequencing to profile the T cell repertoires of approximately 630 subjects and linked those repertoires to cytomegalovirus serostatus. Besides the first cohort of approximately 710 subjects, a separate validation cohort made up of 120 different subjects was used. To predict cytomegalovirus infection status, the study combined high-throughput TCR immunosequencing, statistical association of individual TCRs with disease status, and machine learning. A later analysis re-analyzed previously published TCR beta repertoires from 500 to 700 donors and added high-resolution HLA genotyping to study TCR occurrence patterns. Rather than drawing on any new phenotypic data, the later analysis identified candidate immune exposures from TCR beta sequences and the way those sequences occurred across donors. An earlier analysis of around 640 of the donors used high-throughput TCR beta sequencing to judge whether each TCR beta V gene segment behaved as functional or pseudogenic. Alongside the repertoire data, information on donor age, sex, ethnicity and CMV serostatus was compiled. A later genetic analysis took genome-wide SNP genotypes for about three fifths of the roughly 700 donors and used that subset as a discovery cohort. All discovery cohort repertoires had been generated on a single sequencing platform. Class I and class II HLA loci were covered by the typing at four-digit resolution. The number of typed donors differed by locus: about 620-640 for A, B, C, DRB1 and DQB1; approximately 520 for DQA1; around 610 for DPA1; and some 450 for DPB1. Because of strong linkage in the cohort, roughly five DR-DQ haplotypes were treated as single units for association and clustering. Among some 400 genotyped donors of the cohort, an average of roughly 230,000 unique TCR beta nucleotide sequences was sequenced per donor, of which roughly 18% were non-productive. The paper's findings and limits, for the study overall: Approximately 18 rarely observed V segments, including chromosome 9 orphons, were excluded from the earlier analysis of several hundred of the donors because counts were too low. A later analysis associated some 17,000 TCR beta sequences with specific HLA alleles at a false discovery rate of 0.05. The only immune exposure information available for the cohort was CMV serostatus. A cluster of highly shared sequence variants was judged likely to be a technical artifact of the sequencing pipeline. A further reported finding was that TCR beta sequences accurately predicted the HLA-A and HLA-B alleles for most subjects in the first cohort. Assigning TCR associations to individual alleles was difficult when HLA alleles, especially DR and DQ, strongly co-occurred. In an earlier analysis of about 600 of the donors, most TCR beta V segments appeared in productive rearrangements about 87% or about 30% of the time, broadly matching IMGT annotations. The cohort was sequenced for TCR beta chains only, and without alpha or paired-chain data the features that could be detected were limited. Sequencing depth was assumed to be roughly uniform across donors in the presence/absence analyses, though that assumption may not hold. A later analysis found that HLA-associated TCR beta chains were more clonally expanded and had lower generation probabilities than equally common non-associated chains. A later analysis found that TCR association rates varied across HLA loci, with DRB1 alleles showing the most associated TCRs and HLA-C alleles the fewest. The classifier was reported to diagnose cytomegalovirus status with high specificity and sensitivity in both the original and validation cohorts. Three of the identified cytomegalovirus-associated TCR beta chains were confirmed in vitro to be specific for cytomegalovirus antigens. In the study, about 150 TCR beta chains were listed as associated with cytomegalovirus. A later analysis found that most CMV-associated TCR beta chains appeared HLA-restricted, with HLA associations seemingly driven largely by CMV exposure. A later analysis reported that several top co-occurrence clusters appeared linked to parvovirus B19, influenza, CMV and Epstein-Barr virus. Because HLA typing was unavailable for some donors at each locus, only the typed subset was used in association tests. Some IMGT-functional V segments, including TRBV6-2 and TRBV6-3, could not be distinguished by the 87-base-pair reads and were therefore excluded. Most TCR sequences were seen in very few donors, while some public TCRs were found in many individuals. V-gene and J-gene trimming of TCR beta chains was associated with a missense DCLRE1C variant in a later genetic analysis, and the association was replicated in an independent cohort. According to the authors, the approach could potentially be generalized to other disease states and immunological phenotypes. In a later genetic analysis, fewer N-insertions in productive TCRs were reported among donors in an Asian-associated ancestry cluster than the 666-donor mean. Linkage disequilibrium might explain the correlated functional status among segregating V segments, but an unknown experimental factor could not be ruled out.

Library creation used the immunoSEQ multiplex PCR assay. For the multiplex PCR, a mixture combining 60 forward primers for TCR Vbeta segments and 13 reverse primers for TCR Jbeta segments was used. The CDR3 region of rearranged TCR beta genes was amplified from genomic DNA with a multiplex PCR assay. On the Illumina HiSeq System, the amplified TCR beta libraries were sequenced as 87-base-pair reads. The source study handled its data this way. Across the roughly 670 repertoires, a later analysis counted 60 million to 90 million unique TCR beta chains, 9 million to 14 million of which were shared by at least two donors. A nearest-neighbor algorithm error-corrected the raw reads and collapsed the reads into unique sequences, merging closely related sequences to remove PCR and sequencing errors. To assign V, D and J gene segments, CDR3 sequences were aligned to IMGT reference sequences. For a sequence to be retained, at least a six-nucleotide match to both a V gene segment and a J gene segment was required. A rearrangement was called productive if the CDR3 had no stop codons and remained in frame with V and J, and every other rearrangement was called non-productive. CDR3 was defined by IMGT convention, running from the second conserved V-encoded cysteine to the conserved J-encoded phenylalanine. In an earlier analysis of around 570 of the donors, sequences lacking an unambiguous match to a single V gene segment were excluded. An earlier analysis of 450 to 650 of the donors called V segments functional above 56.7% productive rearrangements and segregating when the between-donor standard deviation exceeded 5%. A statistical classification framework was developed to diagnose cytomegalovirus status using the catalog of TCR beta chain sequences. In a later analysis, V and J genes were assigned by comparing TCR nucleotide sequences against IMGT/GENE-DB human TR gene sequences. Using the TCRdist pipeline, a later analysis assigned CDR3 sequences along with most-parsimonious VDJ recombination scenarios. In a later analysis, each TCR beta chain was defined by its CDR3 amino acid sequence together with its V-gene family, and reads without a unique V-gene family were excluded. As a way to deal with suspected cross-contamination and a sequencing artifact, a later analysis dropped 450 to 600 nucleotide sequences that were highly shared and had low generation probability. A later analysis calculated a clonal expansion index for each public chain from normalized within-repertoire ranks of inferred template counts. Generation probabilities in a later analysis came from a VDJ recombination model fitted to out-of-frame rearrangements, and those results were checked against IGoR. Hypergeometric tests were used in a later analysis to score TCR-TCR, TCR-HLA and TCR-CMV co-occurrence, with a repertoire-size bias correction applied to the TCR pairs. To estimate false discovery rates, a later analysis permuted the HLA or CMV assignments 20 times. In a later analysis, co-occurring TCRs were grouped with DBSCAN, and TCRdist sequence similarity was added when clustering was performed within HLA-allele-positive subsets. For co-occurrence clustering, repertoires with fewer than 30,000 or more than 120,000 public chains were excluded, along with 5 or 6 repertoires with anomalous nucleotide sharing. This immuneACCESS table, as held by TCRdb, lists in-frame sequences with V and J called but not all clones. Of the missing ones, under half trace to an unresolved V gene in checked studies; the others have no known cause. V, J and clone size derive from that table, while D and trimming were established from the DNA sequence. This sample gives around 64,000 clones in total; just over 85% of them show up just once. 1.5% to 2% of the sample is in the top ten clones.

From a lookup of the germline V gene, CDR1 and CDR2 are MNHNS and SASEGT. Trimming removed 0 bases from V and 1 base from J; the gene matches leave 9 bases unexplained. The CDR3 contains 19 residues, cysteine and phenylalanine counted. Solely the CDR3 DNA is kept, with 57 bases framed from the first base. The cohort was made up of 666 healthy bone marrow donors. At the time of sampling, all cohort members were nominally healthy, though unrecorded immune exposures were likely present. The donor was CMV seronegative and belonged to the group of several hundred seronegative cohort members. A peripheral blood sample was collected from each donor, and TCR beta sequencing was performed on peripheral blood mononuclear cells. The Qiagen DNeasy Blood Extraction Kit was used to extract genomic DNA from the blood cell samples. With respect to this clone: Its specific antigen is unknown. Base qualities are not recorded, but no much larger clone differs from it by a single base.

This receptor was obtained from a woman in her twenties or thirties in good health and CMV-seronegative. The V gene is TRBV6-1 and the J gene is TRBJ2-4; 10 central bases correspond to TRBD1. The source material was PBMCs. The DNA sequence is as follows: TGTGCCAGCAGTGAAGCGTGGGACAGGGGCCCCATGGCCAAAAACATTCAGTACTTC. It encodes CASSEAWDRGPMAKNIQYF.